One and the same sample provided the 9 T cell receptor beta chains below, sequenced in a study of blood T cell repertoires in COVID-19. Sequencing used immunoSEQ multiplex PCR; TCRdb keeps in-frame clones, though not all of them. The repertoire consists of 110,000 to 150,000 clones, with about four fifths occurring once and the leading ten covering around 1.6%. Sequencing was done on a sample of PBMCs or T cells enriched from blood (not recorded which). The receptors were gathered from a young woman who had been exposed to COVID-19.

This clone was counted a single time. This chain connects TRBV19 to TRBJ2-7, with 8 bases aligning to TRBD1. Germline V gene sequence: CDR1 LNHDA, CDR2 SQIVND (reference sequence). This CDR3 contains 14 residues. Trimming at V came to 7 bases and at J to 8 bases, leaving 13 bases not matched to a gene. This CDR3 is CASTAPEAGGQQYF. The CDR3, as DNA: TGTGCCAGTACCGCACCCGAGGCAGGGGGCCAGCAGTACTTC.

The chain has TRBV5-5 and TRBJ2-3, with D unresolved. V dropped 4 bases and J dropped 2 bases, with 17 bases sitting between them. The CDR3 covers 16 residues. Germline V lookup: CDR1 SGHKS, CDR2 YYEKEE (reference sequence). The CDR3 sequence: CASSRPPRVNTDTQYF. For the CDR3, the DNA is TGTGCCAGCAGCCGCCCCCCTCGGGTGAACACAGATACGCAGTATTTT.

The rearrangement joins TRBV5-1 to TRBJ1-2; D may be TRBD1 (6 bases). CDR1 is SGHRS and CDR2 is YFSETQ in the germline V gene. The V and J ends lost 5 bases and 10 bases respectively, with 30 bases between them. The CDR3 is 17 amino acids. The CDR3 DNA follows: TGCGCCAGCAGTTCCAGTATAGAACAGGGAATTCGCCACTCCTACACCTTC. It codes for CASSSSIEQGIRHSYTF.

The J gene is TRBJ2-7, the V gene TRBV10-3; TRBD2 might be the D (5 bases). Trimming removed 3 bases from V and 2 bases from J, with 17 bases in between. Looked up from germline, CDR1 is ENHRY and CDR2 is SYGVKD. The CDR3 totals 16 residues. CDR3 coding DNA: TGTGCCATCAGTGACCAGATGAGGACTGAGACCTACGAGCAGTACTTC. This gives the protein CAISDQMRTETYEQYF.

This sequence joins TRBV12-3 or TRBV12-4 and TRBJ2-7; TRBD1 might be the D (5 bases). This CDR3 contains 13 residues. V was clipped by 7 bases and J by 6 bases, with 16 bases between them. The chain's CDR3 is CASILGPFGEQYF. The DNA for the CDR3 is TGTGCCAGCATTCTGGGGCCCTTTGGCGAGCAGTACTTC.

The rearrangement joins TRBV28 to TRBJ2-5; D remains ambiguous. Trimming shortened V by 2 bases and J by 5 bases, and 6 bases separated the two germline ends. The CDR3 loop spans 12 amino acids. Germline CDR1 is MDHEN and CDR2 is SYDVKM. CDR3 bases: TGTGCCAGCAGTTTACGGTCGGAGACCCAGTACTTC. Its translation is CASSLRSETQYF. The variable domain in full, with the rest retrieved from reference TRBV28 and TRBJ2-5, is DVKVTQSSRYLVKRTGEKVFLECVQDMDHENMFWYRQDPGLGLRLIYFSYDVKMKEKGDIPEGYSVSREKKERFSLILESASTNQTSMYLCASSLRSETQYFGPGTRLLVL.

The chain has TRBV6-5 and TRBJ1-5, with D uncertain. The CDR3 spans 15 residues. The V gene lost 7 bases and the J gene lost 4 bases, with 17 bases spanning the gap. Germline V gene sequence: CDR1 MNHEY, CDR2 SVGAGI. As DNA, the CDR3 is TGTGCCAGCACCTATACTCGGGGTATTAATCAGCCCCAGCATTTT. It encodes CASTYTRGINQPQHF.

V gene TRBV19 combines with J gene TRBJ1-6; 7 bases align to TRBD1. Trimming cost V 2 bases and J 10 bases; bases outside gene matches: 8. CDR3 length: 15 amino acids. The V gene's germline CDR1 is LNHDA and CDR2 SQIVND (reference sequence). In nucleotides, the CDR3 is TGTGCCAGTAGTATATGGGGCAGGGGGGACTCACCCCTCCACTTT. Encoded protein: CASSIWGRGDSPLHF.

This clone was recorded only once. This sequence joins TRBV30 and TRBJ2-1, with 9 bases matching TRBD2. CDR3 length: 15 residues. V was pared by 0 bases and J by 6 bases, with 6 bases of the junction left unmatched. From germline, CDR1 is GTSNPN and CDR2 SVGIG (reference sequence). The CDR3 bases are TGTGCCTGGAGTGTAGCTAGCGGGGCCCTCAATGAGCAGTTCTTC. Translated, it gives CAWSVASGALNEQFF. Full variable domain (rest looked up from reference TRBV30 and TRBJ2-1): SQTIHQWPATLVQPVGSPLSLECTVEGTSNPNLYWYRQAAGRGLQLLFYSVGIGQISSEVPQNLSASRPQDRQFILSSKKLLLSDSGFYLCAWSVASGALNEQFFGPGTRLTVL.